Following are 3 T cell receptor beta chains from one sample sequenced in a study of cytomegalovirus exposure and HLA in healthy donors. Both 60 Vbeta primers and 13 Jbeta primers went into the PCR. TCRdb's table, derived via immunoSEQ multiplex PCR, lists solely in-frame clones and lacks some. The data hold about 150,000 clones, with under 70% observed a single time. Sequenced input: PBMCs. These receptors were taken from a young woman in good health and CMV-seropositive.

The chain recombines TRBV1 with TRBJ2-1; TRBD2, the D gene given by the table, was not confirmed from the DNA. TRBV1 is tagged as a pseudogene. The CDR3 sequence is 16 residues long. This chain's CDR3 is CTSSPVVAGAYNEQFF. CDR3 DNA sequence: TGCACCAGCAGCCCAGTCGTAGCGGGAGCGTACAATGAGCAGTTCTTC.

The chain employs TRBV14 and TRBJ1-3, with 7 bases identical to TRBD1. The V segment lost 4 bases and the J segment 1 base; nucleotides outside the gene matches: 7. Germline lookup yields CDR1 SGHDN and CDR2 FVKESK. The CDR3 consists of 16 residues. The CDR3 region is CASSRQGLRSGNTIYF. In nucleotides, the CDR3 is TGTGCCAGCAGCCGACAGGGTCTAAGGTCTGGAAACACCATATATTTT.

The chain has TRBV7-6 and TRBJ2-5, with D possibly matching TRBD1 (6 bases). CDR1 is SGHVS, CDR2 FNYEAQ, per germline. With 3 bases removed from V and 2 bases from J, the gap between germline ends came to 10 bases. This CDR3 has 14 residues. For the CDR3, the DNA is TGTGCCAGCAGCTTCCAGGGGTTTCAAGAGACCCAGTACTTC. It yields the protein CASSFQGFQETQYF.